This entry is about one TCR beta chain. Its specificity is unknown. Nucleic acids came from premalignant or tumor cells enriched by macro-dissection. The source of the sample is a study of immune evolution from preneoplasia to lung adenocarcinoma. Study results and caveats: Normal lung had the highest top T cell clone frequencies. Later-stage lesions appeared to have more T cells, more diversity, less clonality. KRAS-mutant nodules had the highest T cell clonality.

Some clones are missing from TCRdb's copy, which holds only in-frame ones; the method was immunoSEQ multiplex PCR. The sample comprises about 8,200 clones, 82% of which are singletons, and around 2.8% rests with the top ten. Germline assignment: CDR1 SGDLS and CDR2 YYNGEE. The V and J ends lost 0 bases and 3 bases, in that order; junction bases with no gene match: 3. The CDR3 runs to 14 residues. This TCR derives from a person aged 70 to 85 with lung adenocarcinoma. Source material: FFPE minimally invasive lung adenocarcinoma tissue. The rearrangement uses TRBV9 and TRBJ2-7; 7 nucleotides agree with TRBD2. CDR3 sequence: CASSVGREVYEQYF. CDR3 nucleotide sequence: TGTGCCAGCAGCGTAGGACGGGAGGTCTACGAGCAGTACTTC.